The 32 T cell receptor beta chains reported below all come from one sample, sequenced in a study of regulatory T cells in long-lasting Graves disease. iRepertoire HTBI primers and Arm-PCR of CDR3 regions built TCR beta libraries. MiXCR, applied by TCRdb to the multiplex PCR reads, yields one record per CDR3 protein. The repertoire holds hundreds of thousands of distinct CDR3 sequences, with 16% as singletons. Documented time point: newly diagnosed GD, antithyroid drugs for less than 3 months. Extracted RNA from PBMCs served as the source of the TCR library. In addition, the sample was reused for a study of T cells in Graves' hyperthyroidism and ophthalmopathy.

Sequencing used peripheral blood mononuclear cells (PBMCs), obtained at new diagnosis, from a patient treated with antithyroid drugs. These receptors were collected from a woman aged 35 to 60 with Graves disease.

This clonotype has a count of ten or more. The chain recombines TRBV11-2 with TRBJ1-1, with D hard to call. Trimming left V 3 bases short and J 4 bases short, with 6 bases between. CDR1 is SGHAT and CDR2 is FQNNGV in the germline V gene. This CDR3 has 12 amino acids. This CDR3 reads CASSFDSTEAFF. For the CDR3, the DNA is TGTGCCAGCAGCTTCGACTCCACTGAAGCTTTCTTT.

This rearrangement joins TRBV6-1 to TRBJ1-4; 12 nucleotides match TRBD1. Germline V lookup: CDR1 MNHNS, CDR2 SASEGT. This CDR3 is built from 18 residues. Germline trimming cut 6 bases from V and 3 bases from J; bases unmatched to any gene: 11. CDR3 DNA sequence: TGTGCCAGCAGCACCTCCGGGACAGGGGGCGGTTCTAATGAAAAACTGTTTTTT. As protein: CASSTSGTGGGSNEKLFF.

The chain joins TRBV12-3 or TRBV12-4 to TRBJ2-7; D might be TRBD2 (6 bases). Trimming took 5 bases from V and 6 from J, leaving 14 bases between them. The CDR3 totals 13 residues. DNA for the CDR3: TGTGCCAGCAGTCCCAGTCGGGGAGGCGAGCAGTACTTC. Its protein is CASSPSRGGEQYF.

The CDR3 DNA reads TGTGCCAGCAGATTGAAGCCTCGGGACAGGGGGCGCGGAAACTCTGGAAACACCATATATTTT. Translating gives CASRLKPRDRGRGNSGNTIYF. This chain links TRBV6-2 or TRBV6-3 with TRBJ1-3, with 12 bases matching TRBD1. CDR3 size: 21 residues. The germline V gene encodes CDR1 MNHEY and CDR2 SVGEGT. J gave up 0 bases and V 6 bases, and 18 bases lay outside the gene matches.

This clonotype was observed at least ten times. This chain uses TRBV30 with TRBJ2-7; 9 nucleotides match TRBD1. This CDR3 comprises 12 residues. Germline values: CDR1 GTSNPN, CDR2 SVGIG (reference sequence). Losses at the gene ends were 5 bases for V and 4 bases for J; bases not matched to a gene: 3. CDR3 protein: CAWATGGYEQYF. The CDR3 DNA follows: TGTGCCTGGGCGACAGGGGGATACGAGCAGTACTTC.

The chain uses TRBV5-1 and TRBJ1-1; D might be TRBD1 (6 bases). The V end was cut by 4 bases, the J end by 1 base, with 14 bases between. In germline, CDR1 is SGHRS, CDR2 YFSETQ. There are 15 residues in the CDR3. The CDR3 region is CASSPGRGSNTEAFF. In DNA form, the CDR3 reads TGCGCCAGCAGCCCGGGCAGGGGATCGAACACTGAAGCTTTCTTT.

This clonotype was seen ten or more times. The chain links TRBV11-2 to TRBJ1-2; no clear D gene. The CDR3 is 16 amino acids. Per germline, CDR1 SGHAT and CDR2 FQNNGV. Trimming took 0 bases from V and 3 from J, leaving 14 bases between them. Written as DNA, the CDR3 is TGTGCCAGCAGCTTAGATTGGCCAACTGCTTACTATGGCTACACCTTC. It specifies CASSLDWPTAYYGYTF. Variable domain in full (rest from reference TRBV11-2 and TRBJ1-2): EAGVAQSPRYKIIEKRQSVAFWCNPISGHATLYWYQQILGQGPKLLIQFQNNGVVDDSQLPKDRFSAERLKGVDSTLKIQPAKLEDSAVYLCASSLDWPTAYYGYTFGSGTRLTVV.

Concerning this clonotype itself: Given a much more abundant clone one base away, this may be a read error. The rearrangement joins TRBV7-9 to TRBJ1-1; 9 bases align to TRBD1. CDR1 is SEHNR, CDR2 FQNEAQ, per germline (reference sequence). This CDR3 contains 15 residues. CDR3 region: CASNLDGQGWTEAFF. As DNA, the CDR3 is TGTGCCAGCAACTTAGATGGACAGGGGTGGACTGAAGCTTTCTTT.

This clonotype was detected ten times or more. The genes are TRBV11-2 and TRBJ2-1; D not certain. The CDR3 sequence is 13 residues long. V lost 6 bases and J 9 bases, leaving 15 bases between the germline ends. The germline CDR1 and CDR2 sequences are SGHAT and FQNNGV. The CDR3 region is CASRFEQSREQFF. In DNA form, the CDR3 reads TGTGCCAGCAGGTTCGAACAGTCCCGTGAGCAGTTCTTC.

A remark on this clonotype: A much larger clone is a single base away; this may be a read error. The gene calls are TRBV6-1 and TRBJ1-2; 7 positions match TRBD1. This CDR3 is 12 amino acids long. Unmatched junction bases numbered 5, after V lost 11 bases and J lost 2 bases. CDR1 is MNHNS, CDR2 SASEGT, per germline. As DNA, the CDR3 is TGTGCCGGCGCGGACAGGAACTATGGCTACACCTTC. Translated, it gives CAGADRNYGYTF.

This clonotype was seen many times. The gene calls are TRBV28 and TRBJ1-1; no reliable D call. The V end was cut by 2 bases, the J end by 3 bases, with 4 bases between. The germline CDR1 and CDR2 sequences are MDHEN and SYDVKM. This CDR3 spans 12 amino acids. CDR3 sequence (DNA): TGTGCCAGCAGTTTAAAACACACTGAAGCTTTCTTT. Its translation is CASSLKHTEAFF.

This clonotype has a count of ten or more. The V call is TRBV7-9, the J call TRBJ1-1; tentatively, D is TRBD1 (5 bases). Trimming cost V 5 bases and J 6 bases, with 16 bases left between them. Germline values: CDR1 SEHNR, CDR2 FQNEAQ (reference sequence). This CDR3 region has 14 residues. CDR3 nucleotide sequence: TGTGCCAGCAGCCTAGGGACCCCTGGGCCTGAAGCTTTCTTT. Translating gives CASSLGTPGPEAFF.

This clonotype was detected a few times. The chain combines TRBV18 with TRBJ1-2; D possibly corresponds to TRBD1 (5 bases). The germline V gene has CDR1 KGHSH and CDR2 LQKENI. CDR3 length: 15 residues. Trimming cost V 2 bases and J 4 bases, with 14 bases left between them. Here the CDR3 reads CASSPGPQGGYGYTF. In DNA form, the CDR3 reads TGTGCCAGCTCACCAGGACCCCAGGGCGGCTATGGCTACACCTTC. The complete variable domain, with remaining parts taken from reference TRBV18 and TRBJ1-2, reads NAGVMQNPRHLVRRRGQEARLRCSPMKGHSHVYWYRQLPEEGLKFMVYLQKENIIDESGMPKERFSAEFPKEGPSILRIQQVVRGDSAAYFCASSPGPQGGYGYTFGSGTRLTVV.

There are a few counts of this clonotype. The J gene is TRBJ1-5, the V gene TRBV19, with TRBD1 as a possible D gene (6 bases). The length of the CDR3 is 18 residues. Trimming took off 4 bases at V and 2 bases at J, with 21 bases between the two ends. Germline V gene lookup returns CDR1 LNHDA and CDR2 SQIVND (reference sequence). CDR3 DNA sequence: TGTGCCAGTAGTACCCAGCAAGTAGGGGGTTTTGGCAATCAGCCCCAGCATTTT. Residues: CASSTQQVGGFGNQPQHF.

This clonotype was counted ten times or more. The CDR3 coding sequence is TGTGCCAGCTCACCTCGGACAGAGACCTACTATGGCTACACCTTC. Translated, it gives CASSPRTETYYGYTF. The rearrangement links TRBV18 to TRBJ1-2; tentative D call: TRBD1 (6 bases). The germline V and J ends were trimmed by 3 bases and 3 bases, with 14 bases remaining between them. Per germline, CDR1 KGHSH and CDR2 LQKENI. The CDR3 totals 15 residues.

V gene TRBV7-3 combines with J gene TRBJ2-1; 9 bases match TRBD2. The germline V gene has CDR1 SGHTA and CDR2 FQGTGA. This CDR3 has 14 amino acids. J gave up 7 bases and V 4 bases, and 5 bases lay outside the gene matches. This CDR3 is CASSSGLAMNEQFF. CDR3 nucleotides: TGTGCCAGCAGCTCGGGACTAGCTATGAATGAGCAGTTCTTC.

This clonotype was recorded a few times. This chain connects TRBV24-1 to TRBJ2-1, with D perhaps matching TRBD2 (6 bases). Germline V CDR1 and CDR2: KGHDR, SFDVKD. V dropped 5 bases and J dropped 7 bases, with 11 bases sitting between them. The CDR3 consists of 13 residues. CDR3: CATSAPGRNEQFF. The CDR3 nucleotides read TGTGCCACCAGTGCCCCAGGGAGGAATGAGCAGTTCTTC.

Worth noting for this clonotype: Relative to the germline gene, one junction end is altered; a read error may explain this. The CDR3 DNA is TGCGCCAGCAGCTTGGGGTCCAGCGCCGTCACAGATACGCGGTATTTT. It encodes CASSLGSSAVTDTRYF. The rearrangement links TRBV5-1 to TRBJ2-3; no clear D gene. The CDR3 contains 16 residues. The germline V gene encodes CDR1 SGHRS and CDR2 YFSETQ.

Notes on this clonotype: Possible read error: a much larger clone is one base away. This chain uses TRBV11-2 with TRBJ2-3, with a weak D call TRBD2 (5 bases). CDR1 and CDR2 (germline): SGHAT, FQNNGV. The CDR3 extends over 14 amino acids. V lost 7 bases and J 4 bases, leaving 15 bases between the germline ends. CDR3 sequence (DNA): TGTGCCAGCAAAGAAACGGGGAACGCAGATACGCAGTATTTT. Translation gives CASKETGNADTQYF.

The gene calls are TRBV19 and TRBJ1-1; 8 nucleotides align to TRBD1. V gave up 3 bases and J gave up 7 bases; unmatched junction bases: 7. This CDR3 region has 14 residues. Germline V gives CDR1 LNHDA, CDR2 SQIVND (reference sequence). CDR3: CASSIQGAQVEAFF. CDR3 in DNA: TGTGCCAGTAGTATCCAGGGGGCCCAAGTTGAAGCTTTCTTT.

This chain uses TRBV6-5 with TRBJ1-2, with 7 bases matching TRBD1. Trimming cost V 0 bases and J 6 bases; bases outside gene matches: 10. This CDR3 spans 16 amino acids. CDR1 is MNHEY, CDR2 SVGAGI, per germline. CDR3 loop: CASSYSPDRVVNGYTF. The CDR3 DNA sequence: TGTGCCAGCAGTTACTCTCCCGACAGGGTAGTGAATGGCTACACCTTC.

This CDR3 reads CASSKTSGGYHTDTQYF. In DNA, the CDR3 is TGTGCCAGCAGCAAGACTAGCGGGGGATACCACACAGATACGCAGTATTTT. The chain uses TRBV7-9 and TRBJ2-3; 12 nucleotides agree with TRBD2. CDR3 size: 17 residues. V shed 5 bases, J shed 2 bases, and the junction held 8 bases outside the gene matches. Germline V gene sequence: CDR1 SEHNR, CDR2 FQNEAQ (reference sequence).

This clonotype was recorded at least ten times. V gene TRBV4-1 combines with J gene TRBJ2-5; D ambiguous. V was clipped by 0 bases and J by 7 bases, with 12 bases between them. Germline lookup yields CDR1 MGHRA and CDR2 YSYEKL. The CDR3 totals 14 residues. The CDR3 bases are TGCGCCAGCAGCCAAGAGGTCCCCCGTGGGACCCAGTACTTC. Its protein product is CASSQEVPRGTQYF.

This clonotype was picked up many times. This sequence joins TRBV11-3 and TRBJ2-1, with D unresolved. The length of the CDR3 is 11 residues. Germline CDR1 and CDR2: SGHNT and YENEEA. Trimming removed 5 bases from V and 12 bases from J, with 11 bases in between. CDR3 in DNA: TGTGCCAGCAGCCCTAACATCGTGCAGTTCTTC. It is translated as CASSPNIVQFF.

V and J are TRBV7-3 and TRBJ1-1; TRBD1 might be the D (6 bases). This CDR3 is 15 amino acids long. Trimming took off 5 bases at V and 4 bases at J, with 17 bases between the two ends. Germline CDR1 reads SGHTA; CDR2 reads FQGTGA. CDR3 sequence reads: CASSDTGGGATEAFF. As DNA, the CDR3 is TGTGCCAGCAGCGACACCGGGGGGGGGGCCACTGAAGCTTTCTTT.

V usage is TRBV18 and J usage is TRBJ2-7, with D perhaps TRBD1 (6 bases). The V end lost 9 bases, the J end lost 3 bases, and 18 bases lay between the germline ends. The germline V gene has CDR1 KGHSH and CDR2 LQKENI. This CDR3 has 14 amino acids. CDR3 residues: CASSSGQQLYEQYF. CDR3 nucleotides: TGTGCCAGTAGTTCAGGACAGCAGCTCTACGAGCAGTACTTC.

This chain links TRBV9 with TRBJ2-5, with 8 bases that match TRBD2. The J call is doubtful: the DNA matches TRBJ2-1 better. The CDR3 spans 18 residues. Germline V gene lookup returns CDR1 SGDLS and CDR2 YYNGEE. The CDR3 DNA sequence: TGTGCCAGCCGCGCCCAAGGTCGCGGGGGGAAAATACTTAATGAGCAGTTCTTC. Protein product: CASRAQGRGGKILNEQFF.

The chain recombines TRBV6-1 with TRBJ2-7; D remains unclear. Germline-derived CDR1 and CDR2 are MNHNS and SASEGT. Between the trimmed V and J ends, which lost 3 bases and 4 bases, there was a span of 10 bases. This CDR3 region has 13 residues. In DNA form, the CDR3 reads TGTGCCAGCAGTGAGTCGGACGGGTACGAGCAGTACTTC. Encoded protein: CASSESDGYEQYF.

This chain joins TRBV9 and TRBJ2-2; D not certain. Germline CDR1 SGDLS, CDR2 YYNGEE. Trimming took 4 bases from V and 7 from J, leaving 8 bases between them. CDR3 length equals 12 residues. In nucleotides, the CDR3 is TGTGCCAGCAGCCCCTCCCTCGGGGAGCTGTTTTTT. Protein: CASSPSLGELFF.

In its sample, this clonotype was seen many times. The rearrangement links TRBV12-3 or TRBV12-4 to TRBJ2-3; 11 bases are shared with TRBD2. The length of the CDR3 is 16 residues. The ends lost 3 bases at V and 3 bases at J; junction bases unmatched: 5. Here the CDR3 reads CASSFPSGGFTDTQYF. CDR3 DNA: TGTGCCAGCAGTTTTCCTAGCGGGGGGTTTACAGATACGCAGTATTTT.

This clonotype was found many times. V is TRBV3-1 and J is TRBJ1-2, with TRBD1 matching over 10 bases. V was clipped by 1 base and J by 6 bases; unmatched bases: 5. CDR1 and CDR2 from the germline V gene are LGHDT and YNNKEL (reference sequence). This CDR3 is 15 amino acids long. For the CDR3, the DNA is TGTGCCAGCAGCCAAGTATTTGGACAGGGGGATGGCTACACCTTC. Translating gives CASSQVFGQGDGYTF.

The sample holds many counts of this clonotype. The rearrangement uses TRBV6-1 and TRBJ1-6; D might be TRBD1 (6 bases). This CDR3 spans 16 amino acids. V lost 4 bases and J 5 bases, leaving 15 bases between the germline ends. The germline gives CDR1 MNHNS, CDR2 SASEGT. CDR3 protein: CASSGRTAYNNSPLHF. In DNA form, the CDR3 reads TGTGCCAGCAGTGGACGGACAGCGTACAATAATTCACCCCTCCACTTT.